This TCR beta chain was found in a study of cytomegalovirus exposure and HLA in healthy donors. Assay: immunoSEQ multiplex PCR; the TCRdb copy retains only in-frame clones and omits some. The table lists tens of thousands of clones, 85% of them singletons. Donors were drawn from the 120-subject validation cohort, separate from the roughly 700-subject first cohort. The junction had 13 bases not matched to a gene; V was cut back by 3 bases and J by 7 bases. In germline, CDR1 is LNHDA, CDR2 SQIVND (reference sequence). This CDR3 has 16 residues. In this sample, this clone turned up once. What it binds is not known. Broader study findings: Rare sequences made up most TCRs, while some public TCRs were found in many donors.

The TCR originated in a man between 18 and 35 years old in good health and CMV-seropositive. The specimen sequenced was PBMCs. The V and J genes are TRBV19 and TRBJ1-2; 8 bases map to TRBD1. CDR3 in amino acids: CASSIARSRQGLGYTF. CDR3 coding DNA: TGTGCCAGTAGTATCGCTCGAAGTCGACAGGGGCTTGGCTACACCTTC.